Following are 13 T cell receptor beta chains from one sample sequenced in a study of blood T cell repertoires in COVID-19. Sequencing used immunoSEQ multiplex PCR; TCRdb keeps in-frame clones, though not all of them. Of more than 200,000 clones detected, approximately 81% appear once; the ten largest clones hold 4% to 5%. Sequencing was done on a sample of peripheral blood. The receptors derive from a man aged 55 to 70 with acute or convalescent COVID-19.

This clone has a handful of counts. The chain combines TRBV5-1 with TRBJ1-1; D remains unclear. Per germline, CDR1 SGHRS and CDR2 YFSETQ. This CDR3 comprises 17 residues. The germline V and J ends were trimmed by 1 base and 3 bases, with 19 bases remaining between them. CDR3 coding DNA: TGCGCCAGCAGCTTGACCTTTCGAGGGAGGAAATACACTGAAGCTTTCTTT. Translation gives CASSLTFRGRKYTEAFF. The full variable domain, in which reference TRBV5-1 and TRBJ1-1 provide the parts outside the CDR3, is KAGVTQTPRYLIKTRGQQVTLSCSPISGHRSVSWYQQTPGQGLQFLFEYFSETQRNKGNFPGRFSGRQFSNSRSEMNVSTLELGDSALYLCASSLTFRGRKYTEAFFGQGTRLTVV.

The CDR3 DNA reads as TGTGCCAGCAGCGTCCGGACAGGGCCCTACGAGCAGTACTTC. Residues: CASSVRTGPYEQYF. V gene TRBV11-1 combines with J gene TRBJ2-7, with 8 nucleotides matching TRBD1. The CDR3 loop spans 14 amino acids. J was trimmed by 2 bases and V by 5 bases; bases with no gene match: 5. Germline CDR1 is SGHAT and CDR2 is FQDESV (reference sequence).

The J gene is TRBJ2-5, the V gene TRBV7-9; D perhaps matches TRBD2 (6 bases). The CDR3 covers 13 residues. Germline V lookup: CDR1 SEHNR, CDR2 FQNEAQ (reference sequence). The germline V and J ends were trimmed by 5 bases and 5 bases, with 12 bases remaining between them. CDR3 nucleotide sequence: TGTGCCAGCAGCCCTCCTGGAGGGGAGACCCAGTACTTC. As protein: CASSPPGGETQYF.

The chain couples TRBV9 to TRBJ1-2; unclear D gene. The germline V and J ends were trimmed by 7 bases and 8 bases, with 9 bases remaining between them. Germline CDR1 is SGDLS and CDR2 is YYNGEE. The CDR3 is 10 amino acids. The CDR3 nucleotides read TGTGCCAGCTCGGGGTACGGCTACACCTTC. Encoded protein: CASSGYGYTF.

This clone turned up a few times. The chain joins TRBV4-1 to TRBJ1-3; weak D call: TRBD1 (6 bases). The CDR3 contains 13 residues. Germline assignment: CDR1 MGHRA and CDR2 YSYEKL. V lost 4 bases and J lost 3, with 7 bases in between. The CDR3 protein is CASSRTDGNTIYF. The CDR3 nucleotides are TGCGCCAGCAGCCGGACAGATGGAAACACCATATATTTT.

The rearrangement uses TRBV30 and TRBJ1-4; D unclear. Germline assignment: CDR1 GTSNPN and CDR2 SVGIG (reference sequence). This CDR3 region has 15 residues. V was pared by 2 bases and J by 7 bases, with 17 bases between. CDR3 sequence: CAWSQAGSRGEKLFF. CDR3 sequence (DNA): TGTGCCTGGAGTCAGGCGGGGAGTCGTGGTGAAAAACTGTTTTTT. The variable domain in full, with the rest retrieved from reference TRBV30 and TRBJ1-4, is SQTIHQWPATLVQPVGSPLSLECTVEGTSNPNLYWYRQAAGRGLQLLFYSVGIGQISSEVPQNLSASRPQDRQFILSSKKLLLSDSGFYLCAWSQAGSRGEKLFFGSGTQLSVL.

The CDR3 is CSALQGNYGYTF. The DNA of the CDR3 is TGCAGCGCGCTACAGGGGAACTATGGCTACACCTTC. V gene TRBV29-1 combines with J gene TRBJ1-2; TRBD1 aligns across 7 bases. Germline loops: CDR1 SQVTM, CDR2 ANQGSEA. With V trimmed by 7 bases and J by 2 bases, 4 bases remained unmatched. CDR3 length equals 12 residues.

The chain's CDR3 is CAIRGTSGSGRYEQFF. The CDR3 region has the DNA TGTGCCATCAGGGGGACTAGCGGGAGTGGTAGGTATGAGCAGTTCTTC. The chain joins TRBV10-3 to TRBJ2-1, with 14 bases aligning to TRBD2. Germline V gene lookup returns CDR1 ENHRY and CDR2 SYGVKD. The CDR3 extends over 16 amino acids. V was pared by 6 bases and J by 8 bases, with 9 bases of the junction left unmatched.

The V and J genes are TRBV11-3 and TRBJ2-6, with D possibly matching TRBD1 (6 bases). Germline V gene data show CDR1 as SGHNT and CDR2 as YENEEA. Trimming took 5 bases from V and 0 from J, leaving 20 bases between them. The CDR3 runs to 19 residues. CDR3 sequence reads: CASSGHREPGVSGANVLTF. The CDR3, as DNA: TGTGCCAGCAGCGGTCACAGGGAACCCGGTGTCTCTGGGGCCAACGTCCTGACTTTC.

This chain connects TRBV23-1 to TRBJ2-7; tentative D call: TRBD1 (6 bases). TRBV23-1 is recorded as an ORF, its role being uncertain. The CDR3 loop spans 13 amino acids. With 8 bases removed from V and 4 bases from J, the gap between germline ends came to 15 bases. The CDR3 nucleotides read TGCGCCAGCGGGACAAAAGGCAATTACGAGCAGTACTTC. Amino acids: CASGTKGNYEQYF.

This sequence joins TRBV25-1 and TRBJ1-2, with D hard to call. Trimming took off 1 base at V and 8 bases at J, with 8 bases between the two ends. The CDR3 runs 12 residues. CDR1 and CDR2 (germline): MGHDK, SYGVNS. This CDR3 is CASSELVGGYTF. For the CDR3, the DNA is TGTGCCAGCAGTGAATTGGTGGGCGGCTACACCTTC.

This clone was observed a few times. The J gene is TRBJ1-1, the V gene TRBV19; D perhaps matches TRBD1 (5 bases). Trimming took 10 bases from V and 0 from J, leaving 12 bases between them. From germline, CDR1 is LNHDA and CDR2 SQIVND (reference sequence). The CDR3 consists of 13 residues. The CDR3 here is CATARGMNTEAFF. In nucleotides, the CDR3 is TGTGCCACCGCGCGGGGGATGAACACTGAAGCTTTCTTT. The full variable domain, with the rest looked up from reference TRBV19 and TRBJ1-1, is DGGITQSPKYLFRKEGQNVTLSCEQNLNHDAMYWYRQDPGQGLRLIYYSQIVNDFQKGDIAEGYSVSREKKESFPLTVTSAQKNPTAFYLCATARGMNTEAFFGQGTRLTVV.

The chain joins TRBV2 to TRBJ2-5; TRBD2 is a possible D gene (5 bases). The germline V gene has CDR1 SNHLY and CDR2 FYNNEI. The CDR3 totals 12 residues. CDR3 sequence (DNA): TGTGCTGGGCTAGCAGCTCAAGAGACCCAGTACTTC. This codes for CAGLAAQETQYF.